This TCR beta chain is from a study of CD8+ T cells in alopecia areata. Sequencing used cDNA as its template, made by extracting RNA and reverse transcribing it. Sequencing was performed with immunoSEQ multiplex PCR; in TCRdb, only in-frame clones are kept and a portion is missing. Among roughly 150,000 clones listed, about 56% were seen once. Regarding treatment: oral pan-JAK inhibitor, 5-10 mg twice daily. The germline V gene has CDR1 MNHEY and CDR2 SVGAGI. This CDR3 region has 13 residues. V was pared by 0 bases and J by 6 bases, with 8 bases between. Sequences were derived from CD8+ T cells sorted from blood, sampled at week 4, from a patient treated with tofacitinib. The sequence was collected from a human donor with alopecia areata. The chain employs TRBV6-5 and TRBJ1-1, with TRBD1 as a possible D gene (6 bases). The CDR3 region has the DNA TGTGCCAGCAGTTACTCGGAGGGGGCTGAAGCTTTCTTT. Its protein is CASSYSEGAEAFF.